This passage covers 2 T cell receptor beta chains from one sample sequenced in a study of Graves' ophthalmopathy and Graves' hyperthyroidism. Amplified TCR beta CDR3 regions were obtained using RNA transcripts as template. RT-PCR was first run with HTBI primers, then multiplex PCR in a second round. TCRdb independently ran MiXCR on the multiplex PCR reads; one entry per CDR3 protein. The sample holds some 200,000 distinct CDR3 sequences, under 30% seen once. Sequenced input: peripheral blood. The receptor set was obtained from a man in his fifties with Graves' ophthalmopathy.

This clonotype was seen at least ten times. The CDR3 coding sequence is TGTGCCAGCAGCACAGGGGGGTACGTCACCGGGGAGCTGTTTTTT. It encodes CASSTGGYVTGELFF. The chain links TRBV6-5 to TRBJ2-2; 8 bases line up with TRBD1. Trimming at V came to 6 bases and at J to 4 bases, leaving 7 bases not matched to a gene. The CDR3 is 15 amino acids. Germline CDR1 reads MNHEY; CDR2 reads SVGAGI.

V and J are TRBV11-2 and TRBJ2-7; 8 nucleotides align to TRBD2. CDR1 and CDR2 (germline): SGHAT, FQNNGV. The V gene end was trimmed by 5 bases and the J gene end by 7 bases; junction bases not matched to a gene: 19. CDR3 size: 17 residues. The CDR3 sequence is CASSRPSRTSGAQEQYF. The CDR3 DNA sequence: TGTGCCAGCAGCCGCCCGTCCCGAACTAGCGGCGCGCAGGAGCAGTACTTC. Combining the CDR3 with reference TRBV11-2 and TRBJ2-7 gives the whole variable domain EAGVAQSPRYKIIEKRQSVAFWCNPISGHATLYWYQQILGQGPKLLIQFQNNGVVDDSQLPKDRFSAERLKGVDSTLKIQPAKLEDSAVYLCASSRPSRTSGAQEQYFGPGTRLTVT.